A single sample is the source of the 22 T cell receptor beta chains below, sequenced in a study of CD8 T cells in Susac syndrome. Reverse transcription of roughly 0.45 to 1 ug RNA used random hexamers. TCRdb itself ran the immunoSEQ multiplex PCR reads through MiXCR, one entry per CDR3 protein. The sample includes roughly 250,000 distinct CDR3 sequences, roughly 95% of them seen just once. The sequenced sample was CD4+ T cells from PBMCs. The receptors shown here come from a human donor with Susac syndrome.

The chain couples TRBV3-1 to TRBJ1-5; no clear D gene. Germline V gene sequence: CDR1 LGHDT, CDR2 YNNKEL (reference sequence). The CDR3 length is 15 residues. Trimming removed 1 base from V and 1 base from J, with 8 bases in between. CDR3 DNA: TGTGCCAGCAGCCAAGGGCCGACCAGCAATCAGCCCCAGCATTTT. Protein sequence: CASSQGPTSNQPQHF.

The chain is built from TRBV29-1 and TRBJ2-3; D perhaps matches TRBD1 (5 bases). CDR1 is SQVTM, CDR2 ANQGSEA, per germline. Trimming removed 6 bases from V and 5 bases from J, with 27 bases in between. The CDR3 totals 17 residues. For the CDR3, the DNA is TGCAGCGTGTTGCTGGGGCAGGGCTCTTTTCTATTAGATACGCAGTATTTT. Protein sequence: CSVLLGQGSFLLDTQYF.

This chain joins TRBV4-1 and TRBJ1-3; no clear D gene. V was trimmed by 4 bases and J by 2 bases, leaving 18 bases between them. This CDR3 spans 17 amino acids. Germline values: CDR1 MGHRA, CDR2 YSYEKL. CDR3 protein: CASSREEATRAGNTIYF. The CDR3 DNA sequence: TGCGCCAGCAGCCGAGAAGAGGCAACAAGGGCTGGAAACACCATATATTTT.

The rearrangement joins TRBV19 to TRBJ2-7; D is perhaps TRBD2 (5 bases). V was pared by 3 bases and J by 7 bases, with 16 bases between. This CDR3 spans 14 amino acids. CDR1 and CDR2 (germline): LNHDA, SQIVND (reference sequence). The CDR3 bases are TGTGCCAGTAGTATGCTTGGAATACGAGGGGAGCAGTACTTC. Amino acids: CASSMLGIRGEQYF.

The chain couples TRBV13 to TRBJ2-1; 9 bases match TRBD1. The ends lost 8 bases at V and 4 bases at J; junction bases unmatched: 9. Germline CDR1 and CDR2: PRHDT and FYEKMQ (reference sequence). This CDR3 has 15 amino acids. CDR3: CASGVRDRAYNEQFF. For the CDR3, the DNA is TGTGCCAGCGGAGTGCGGGACAGGGCTTACAATGAGCAGTTCTTC.

This chain joins TRBV9 and TRBJ2-7; TRBD1 matches at 7 bases. V shed 3 bases and J 6 bases; nucleotides not matched to a gene: 9. The CDR3 covers 14 residues. The germline V gene has CDR1 SGDLS and CDR2 YYNGEE. CDR3 region: CASSGLGEGAEQYF. CDR3 in DNA: TGTGCCAGCAGCGGCCTCGGAGAGGGGGCCGAGCAGTACTTC.

The chain couples TRBV6-1 to TRBJ2-2; the D is unclear. Trimming took 2 bases from V and 5 from J, leaving 15 bases between them. Germline V gene data show CDR1 as MNHNS and CDR2 as SASEGT. This CDR3 is built from 16 residues. The CDR3 is CASSEWLGFSTGELFF. For the CDR3, the DNA is TGTGCCAGCAGTGAATGGCTAGGGTTTAGTACCGGGGAGCTGTTTTTT.

This clonotype was observed a few times. The chain recombines TRBV19 with TRBJ2-7; 9 bases match TRBD1. Unmatched junction bases numbered 3, after V lost 7 bases and J lost 2 bases. The CDR3 is 13 amino acids. Germline V lookup: CDR1 LNHDA, CDR2 SQIVND (reference sequence). CDR3 sequence reads: CASKRTGAYEQYF. The CDR3 region has the DNA TGTGCCAGTAAACGGACAGGGGCCTACGAGCAGTACTTC.

CDR3: CASSQEKAGSQHF. CDR3 in DNA: TGCGCCAGCAGCCAAGAAAAGGCGGGGTCCCAGCATTTT. This chain joins TRBV4-1 and TRBJ1-5; no clear D. Germline V gene sequence: CDR1 MGHRA, CDR2 YSYEKL. This CDR3 region has 13 residues. V lost 0 bases and J 11 bases, leaving 11 bases between the germline ends.

This rearrangement joins TRBV18 to TRBJ2-3; D perhaps matches TRBD1 (6 bases). Germline values: CDR1 KGHSH, CDR2 LQKENI. V gave up 0 bases and J gave up 5 bases, with 12 bases separating them. This CDR3 contains 15 residues. CDR3 nucleotide sequence: TGTGCCAGCTCACCACCGTCCCAAGGGGGAGATACGCAGTATTTT. This sequence encodes CASSPPSQGGDTQYF.

This chain connects TRBV29-1 to TRBJ2-3, with D tentatively TRBD2 (5 bases). CDR1 SQVTM and CDR2 ANQGSEA come from the germline V gene. This CDR3 comprises 12 residues. V dropped 3 bases and J dropped 6 bases, with 10 bases sitting between them. This CDR3 is CSVDLATDTQYF. DNA of the CDR3: TGCAGCGTTGATCTAGCCACGGATACGCAGTATTTT.

V usage is TRBV5-1 and J usage is TRBJ1-2; TRBD1 agrees at 9 bases. The germline V gene encodes CDR1 SGHRS and CDR2 YFSETQ. This CDR3 comprises 15 residues. The trim removed 5 bases at V and 7 bases at J, leaving 12 bases unmatched. The CDR3 DNA reads TGCGCCAGCAGACCCGAGACAGGGGGGAACGTTGGCTACACCTTC. Translated: CASRPETGGNVGYTF.

The chain has TRBV6-5 and TRBJ1-5, with D maybe TRBD1 (5 bases). V lost 2 bases and J lost 4, with 12 bases in between. The germline V gene encodes CDR1 MNHEY and CDR2 SVGAGI. The length of the CDR3 is 15 residues. This CDR3 is CASSYEKGTNQPQHF. The CDR3 nucleotides read TGTGCCAGCAGTTACGAAAAGGGGACTAATCAGCCCCAGCATTTT.

As DNA, the CDR3 is TGTGCCTGGAGTGTAAGGGGCGAGACCCAGTACTTC. The encoded protein is CAWSVRGETQYF. The genes are TRBV30 and TRBJ2-5, with D possibly TRBD1 on 5 matching bases. V was cut by 0 bases and J by 5 bases, with 7 bases left in between. The germline CDR1 and CDR2 sequences are GTSNPN and SVGIG (reference sequence). The CDR3 spans 12 residues.

The chain is built from TRBV2 and TRBJ2-5; D unresolved. V lost 3 bases to trimming and J lost 5 bases, with 7 bases between them. The CDR3 has 12 residues. Germline V CDR1 and CDR2: SNHLY, FYNNEI. The CDR3 coding sequence is TGTGCCAGCAGTGAGGGTCCCGAGACCCAGTACTTC. Translation gives CASSEGPETQYF.

The J gene is TRBJ2-1, the V gene TRBV9, with 10 nucleotides matching TRBD2. Germline trimming cut 0 bases from V and 3 bases from J; bases unmatched to any gene: 6. Germline V gives CDR1 SGDLS, CDR2 YYNGEE. CDR3 length equals 17 residues. CDR3 nucleotides: TGTGCCAGCAGCGTAGGCCCCGGGACTAGCGACTACAATGAGCAGTTCTTC. Its protein product is CASSVGPGTSDYNEQFF.

Notes on this clonotype: The junction departs from germline at one end; a sequencing error may be responsible. V is TRBV9 and J is TRBJ2-7; 10 bases fit TRBD2. Germline CDR1 is SGDLS and CDR2 is YYNGEE. This CDR3 region has 14 residues. The CDR3 DNA reads TGTGACAGCAGCTCAAGGACTAGCGGTGGGGAGCAGTACTTC. It is translated as CDSSSRTSGGEQYF. The full variable domain, completed using reference TRBV9 and TRBJ2-7, is DSGVTQTPKHLITATGQRVTLRCSPRSGDLSVYWYQQSLDQGLQFLIQYYNGEERAKGNILERFSAQQFPDLHSELNLSSLELGDSALYFCDSSSRTSGGEQYFGPGTRLTVT.

The genes are TRBV2 and TRBJ1-1, with unresolved D. V was shortened by 2 bases and J by 3 bases, with 13 bases between the two germline ends. Germline CDR1 is SNHLY and CDR2 is FYNNEI. The CDR3 spans 15 residues. CDR3 region: CASSEFPGSDTEAFF. CDR3 nucleotides: TGTGCCAGCAGTGAATTTCCGGGGTCCGACACTGAAGCTTTCTTT.

In this sample, this clonotype turned up once. V usage is TRBV18 and J usage is TRBJ2-5; D is unclear. CDR1 is KGHSH and CDR2 is LQKENI in the germline V gene. Trimming took off 3 bases at V and 5 bases at J, with 10 bases between the two ends. The CDR3 loop spans 13 amino acids. Here the CDR3 reads CASSPYFCETQYF. DNA of the CDR3: TGTGCCAGCTCACCGTATTTCTGCGAGACCCAGTACTTC.

The chain has TRBV20-1 and TRBJ1-5, with D possibly TRBD1 on 6 matching bases. V gave up 6 bases and J gave up 5 bases, with 14 bases separating them. CDR1 is DFQATT, CDR2 SNEGSKA, per germline (reference sequence). This CDR3 is 13 amino acids long. CDR3 nucleotide sequence: TGCAGTGCCCAGGACAGATCGGATCAGCCCCAGCATTTT. It translates to CSAQDRSDQPQHF.

The chain has TRBV5-1 and TRBJ2-7, with unresolved D. V gave up 6 bases and J gave up 2 bases, with 12 bases separating them. Germline V gene data show CDR1 as SGHRS and CDR2 as YFSETQ. The CDR3 sequence is 13 residues long. In nucleotides, the CDR3 is TGCGCCAGCATTGGAGACAACGCCTACGAGCAGTACTTC. Protein sequence: CASIGDNAYEQYF.

The CDR3 loop is CASRFRVGNQPQHF. For the CDR3, the DNA is TGTGCCAGTAGGTTCAGGGTCGGCAATCAGCCCCAGCATTTT. V is TRBV19 and J is TRBJ1-5; perhaps TRBD1 as D (5 bases). The germline V gene has CDR1 LNHDA and CDR2 SQIVND (reference sequence). The V end lost 6 bases, the J end lost 2 bases, and 11 bases lay between the germline ends. The CDR3 runs 14 residues.